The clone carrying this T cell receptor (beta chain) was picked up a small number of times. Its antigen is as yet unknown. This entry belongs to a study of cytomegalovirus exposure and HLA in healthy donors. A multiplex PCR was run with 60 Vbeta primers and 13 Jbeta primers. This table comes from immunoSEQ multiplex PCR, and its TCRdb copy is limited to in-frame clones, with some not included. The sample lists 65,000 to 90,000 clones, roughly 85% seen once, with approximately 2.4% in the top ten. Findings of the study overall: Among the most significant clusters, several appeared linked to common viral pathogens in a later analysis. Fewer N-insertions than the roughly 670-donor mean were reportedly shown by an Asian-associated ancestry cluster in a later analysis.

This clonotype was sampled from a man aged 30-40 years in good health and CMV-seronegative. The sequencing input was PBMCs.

CDR3 sequence (DNA): TGCGCCAGCAGACTGACAGATAACACTGAAGCTTTCTTT. It translates to CASRLTDNTEAFF. V is TRBV4-3 and J is TRBJ1-1, with D tentatively TRBD1 (5 bases). The V and J ends lost 6 bases and 2 bases respectively, with 10 bases between them. This CDR3 is 13 amino acids long. The germline gives CDR1 LGHNA, CDR2 YSLEER.